What follows describes a single T cell receptor (beta chain). These data originate in a study of blood T cell repertoires in COVID-19. As for the study in general: From T cells, B-cell-depleted T cells, or PBMCs came the material, which was cDNA or gDNA.

The CDR3 spans 14 residues. Germline V gene data show CDR1 as SNHLY and CDR2 as FYNNEI. The V gene end was trimmed by 6 bases and the J gene end by 2 bases; junction bases not matched to a gene: 4. As processed by the authors: Scientists estimated how many nucleated cells there were by amplifying reference gene primers. Sequencing used immunoSEQ multiplex PCR; TCRdb keeps in-frame clones, though not all of them. That table gives V, J and clone size, and the DNA gave D and trimming. The table has roughly 50,000 clones, roughly 79% seen once. The sample comprised peripheral blood. The V gene is TRBV2, the J gene TRBJ2-3; 8 bases agree with TRBD1. This TCR was sampled from a human donor with active or convalescent COVID-19. The donor label of this sample is uncertain. Here the CDR3 reads CASRGQVNTDTQYF. In nucleotides, the CDR3 is TGTGCCAGCAGGGGACAGGTTAACACAGATACGCAGTATTTT.